The rows below give T cell receptor beta chains drawn from one sample of a study of T cells in localized non-small cell lung cancer. The data were produced by immunoSEQ multiplex PCR, yet TCRdb's version contains in-frame clones alone and is incomplete. The table has approximately 30,000 clones, approximately 86% seen once; the top ten hold 4.2%. The sample here was peripheral blood mononuclear cells, taken before any cancer treatment. The receptor source for this set is a woman aged 40-70 years with stage III lung adenocarcinoma. Each CDR3 is given with its conserved first and last residue. A D gene is named only where the DNA matches it firmly. Not all rows give a size; the values are once, few, many and, for expanded clones, a class.

D,J,size,V,CDR3,DNA
TRBD1,TRBJ1-1,large,TRBV30,CALTGLSGNTEAFF,TGTGCCTTGACAGGGCTCAGTGGGAACACTGAAGCTTTCTTT
NA,TRBJ2-1,NA,TRBV28,CASSLPLFGNEQFF,TGTGCCAGCAGCTTACCCCTCTTTGGCAATGAGCAGTTCTTC
NA,TRBJ1-2,NA,TRBV2,CASKTGYTF,TGTGCCAGCAAAACGGGCTACACCTTC
NA,TRBJ2-7,few,TRBV7-2,CASSLGALREQYF,TGTGCCAGCAGCCTAGGGGCCTTAAGAGAGCAGTACTTC
TRBD1,TRBJ2-3,NA,TRBV19,CASSTTGQGGGDTQYF,TGTGCCAGTAGTACTACGGGACAGGGTGGAGGAGATACGCAGTATTTT
NA,TRBJ1-1,NA,TRBV7-9,CASSEYSAEAFF,TGTGCCAGCAGCGAATACAGCGCTGAAGCTTTCTTT
NA,TRBJ1-4,NA,TRBV5-1,CASNTSSDEKLFF,TGCGCCAGCAACACATCGAGTGATGAAAAACTGTTTTTT
TRBD1,TRBJ2-7,NA,TRBV7-2,CASSFRGPLDEQYF,TGTGCCAGCAGCTTCAGGGGGCCCTTGGACGAGCAGTACTTC
TRBD2,TRBJ2-1,NA,TRBV19,CASKWTRGVYEQFF,TGTGCCAGTAAGTGGACTAGGGGAGTCTATGAGCAGTTCTTC
TRBD1,TRBJ2-5,NA,TRBV19,CASSITGASQETQYF,TGTGCCAGTAGTATCACAGGGGCAAGCCAAGAGACCCAGTACTTC
NA,TRBJ2-1,NA,TRBV11-2,CASSLASAGAYNEQFF,TGTGCCAGCAGCTTAGCGTCGGCAGGAGCCTACAATGAGCAGTTCTTC
TRBD1,TRBJ1-1,NA,TRBV5-1,CASSGDRANTEAFF,TGCGCCAGCAGCGGGGACAGGGCGAACACTGAAGCTTTCTTT
NA,TRBJ1-2,NA,TRBV25-1,CASSEYGQLYGYTF,TGTGCCAGCAGTGAATACGGACAGCTCTATGGCTACACCTTC
NA,TRBJ1-1,NA,TRBV4-3,CASSPDTGRGTEAFF,TGCGCCAGCAGCCCTGACACCGGGAGAGGAACTGAAGCTTTCTTT
TRBD1,TRBJ1-5,once,TRBV2,CASSELGTGGQPQHF,TGTGCCAGCAGTGAACTGGGGACAGGGGGCCAGCCCCAGCATTTT
TRBD2,TRBJ2-3,NA,TRBV15,CATSRGLAGVRGTDTQYF,TGTGCCACCAGCAGGGGACTAGCGGGAGTACGGGGCACAGATACGCAGTATTTT
NA,TRBJ1-2,NA,TRBV6-1,CASRPIGVDYGYTF,TGTGCCAGCAGGCCGATTGGGGTGGACTATGGCTACACCTTC
NA,TRBJ2-3,NA,TRBV7-3,CASSPGTSGFTDTQYF,TGTGCCAGCAGCCCGGGGACATCGGGTTTCACAGATACGCAGTATTTT
NA,TRBJ1-3,NA,TRBV4-1,CASSQWGRGSSGNTIYF,TGCGCCAGCAGCCAATGGGGTAGGGGGAGCTCTGGAAACACCATATATTTT
NA,TRBJ1-1,NA,TRBV18,CASSPRQTEAFF,TGTGCCAGCTCCCCCAGACAAACTGAAGCTTTCTTT
TRBD1,TRBJ2-7,NA,TRBV5-6,CASSEGQGVVYEQYF,TGTGCCAGCAGCGAGGGACAGGGGGTTGTATACGAGCAGTACTTC
TRBD1,TRBJ1-2,NA,TRBV7-2,CASSDTGAYGYTF,TGTGCCAGCAGCGACACAGGGGCCTATGGCTACACCTTC
NA,TRBJ2-7,NA,TRBV15,CATSPRDFVYEQYF,TGTGCCACCAGCCCCCGGGACTTTGTCTACGAGCAGTACTTC